These 13 T cell receptor beta chains came from one sample sequenced in a study of blood T cell repertoires in COVID-19. Clones were read by immunoSEQ multiplex PCR, and TCRdb kept only the in-frame ones, dropping some. Seen here are 120,000 to 150,000 clones, 85% to 90% observed once, and the top ten hold 3.5% to 5.5%. Sequencing was done on a sample of peripheral blood. These receptors were taken from a middle-aged woman with acute or convalescent COVID-19.

The chain combines TRBV5-5 with TRBJ2-1; 8 bases fit TRBD1. The ends lost 4 bases at V and 7 bases at J; junction bases unmatched: 19. The CDR3 extends over 18 amino acids. CDR1 and CDR2 from the germline V gene are SGHKS and YYEKEE (reference sequence). The CDR3 DNA sequence: TGTGCCAGCAGCCCCTTCGTTACGACAGGGGTCGGTAGGAATGAGCAGTTCTTC. It encodes CASSPFVTTGVGRNEQFF.

V and J are TRBV6-5 and TRBJ2-1; a possible D gene is TRBD2 (5 bases). V lost 4 bases and J 2 bases, leaving 15 bases between the germline ends. The CDR3 consists of 16 residues. CDR1 and CDR2 from the germline V gene are MNHEY and SVGAGI. CDR3 coding DNA: TGTGCCAGCAGTTCCCGGACTCCAACTGCCTACAATGAGCAGTTCTTC. It yields the protein CASSSRTPTAYNEQFF.

This chain uses TRBV11-2 with TRBJ2-2; D perhaps matches TRBD1 (6 bases). Trimming removed 5 bases at V and 4 bases at J, with 14 bases between. Germline V gives CDR1 SGHAT, CDR2 FQNNGV. The CDR3 runs 15 residues. The CDR3 DNA is TGTGCCAGCAGCCCCCGAAGGGGGAGCACCGGGGAGCTGTTTTTT. It translates to CASSPRRGSTGELFF.

The chain has TRBV21-1 and TRBJ1-4; the tabulated D call, TRBD1, remains unverified against the DNA. TRBV21-1 is designated a pseudogene. The CDR3 is 18 residues long. CDR3 amino acids: CASSIRRDSHSTNEKLFF. The CDR3, as DNA: TGTGCCAGCAGCATCCGCCGGGACAGCCATTCAACTAATGAAAAACTGTTTTTT.

The gene calls are TRBV11-2 and TRBJ1-1, with TRBD1 as a possible D gene (5 bases). The germline gives CDR1 SGHAT, CDR2 FQNNGV. The CDR3 runs to 13 residues. V lost 3 bases to trimming and J lost 7 bases, with 12 bases between them. In nucleotides, the CDR3 is TGTGCCAGCAGCTTGGGTGGACATTTTGAAGCTTTCTTT. This translates into CASSLGGHFEAFF.

The chain links TRBV3-1 (or the pseudogene TRBV3-2) to TRBJ2-1; D gene uncertain. Germline V gene data show CDR1 as LGHDT and CDR2 as YNNKEL (reference sequence). V gave up 6 bases and J gave up 7 bases, with 19 bases separating them. The CDR3 covers 15 residues. The CDR3 here is CASSFDTMGGNEQFF. For the CDR3, the DNA is TGTGCCAGCAGTTTCGACACCATGGGTGGGAATGAGCAGTTCTTC.

The chain couples TRBV10-1 to TRBJ1-3; D might be TRBD1 (5 bases). The CDR3 sequence is 17 residues long. The germline V gene has CDR1 WNHNN and CDR2 SYGVQD (reference sequence). The V end was cut by 0 bases, the J end by 0 bases, with 12 bases between. CDR3 region: CASSESEGPFSGNTIYF. The CDR3 DNA is TGCGCCAGCAGTGAGTCGGAGGGGCCCTTCTCTGGAAACACCATATATTTT.

The chain is built from TRBV7-2 and TRBJ1-1; no clear D. Germline V gives CDR1 SGHTA, CDR2 FQGNSA. This CDR3 has 13 residues. Trimming took off 1 base at V and 5 bases at J, with 8 bases between the two ends. The CDR3 here is CASSLVQYTEAFF. In DNA, the CDR3 is TGTGCCAGCAGCTTAGTTCAGTATACTGAAGCTTTCTTT. The variable domain in full, completed from reference TRBV7-2 and TRBJ1-1, reads GAGVSQSPSNKVTEKGKDVELRCDPISGHTALYWYRQSLGQGLEFLIYFQGNSAPDKSGLPSDRFSAERTGGSVSTLTIQRTQQEDSAVYLCASSLVQYTEAFFGQGTRLTVV.

This rearrangement joins TRBV27 to TRBJ2-1; 7 bases are a match to TRBD1. The V and J ends lost 5 bases and 8 bases, in that order; junction bases with no gene match: 12. The CDR3 runs 15 residues. Germline CDR1 reads MNHEY; CDR2 reads SMNVEV (reference sequence). Here the CDR3 DNA reads TGTGCCAGCAGTCCCTGGACAGGTCTAATGGATGAGCAGTTCTTC. It specifies CASSPWTGLMDEQFF.

This chain joins TRBV19 and TRBJ2-2, with 10 nucleotides matching TRBD2. The CDR3 covers 15 residues. Looked up from germline, CDR1 is LNHDA and CDR2 is SQIVND (reference sequence). With 4 bases clipped from V and 5 bases from J, the junction kept 4 bases outside the gene matches. This chain's CDR3 is CASSKAGGRTGELFF. The CDR3 bases are TGTGCCAGTAGTAAAGCGGGAGGGCGGACCGGGGAGCTGTTTTTT.

The chain recombines TRBV19 with TRBJ2-5; 14 bases match TRBD2. CDR1 is LNHDA, CDR2 SQIVND, per germline (reference sequence). V gave up 6 bases and J gave up 5 bases; unmatched junction bases: 11. The CDR3 has 17 amino acids. The CDR3 DNA reads as TGTGCCAGTAGGGGGGGGACTAGCGGGAGCCGGGTGGAGACCCAGTACTTC. Translation: CASRGGTSGSRVETQYF.

The chain has TRBV5-1 and TRBJ2-7; the match to TRBD2 covers 9 bases. The CDR3 length is 18 residues. The trim removed 4 bases at V and 1 base at J, leaving 15 bases unmatched. Per germline, CDR1 SGHRS and CDR2 YFSETQ. CDR3 amino acids: CASSASSSGNPVSYEQYF. The CDR3 DNA is TGCGCCAGCAGCGCCTCGTCTAGCGGGAACCCCGTATCCTACGAGCAGTACTTC.

This clone was observed a few times. V is TRBV6-4 and J is TRBJ1-5; D not certain. CDR1 MRHNA and CDR2 SNTAGT come from the germline V gene. The CDR3 has 17 amino acids. Between the trimmed V and J ends, which lost 5 bases and 9 bases, there was a span of 26 bases. Here the CDR3 DNA reads TGTGCCAGCAGTCGCCCGATTGAGACCGACTTCTATAGGCCCCAGCATTTT. It is translated as CASSRPIETDFYRPQHF.